This T cell receptor (beta chain) was observed in a study of cytomegalovirus exposure and HLA in healthy donors. Study observations and caveats: 87-base-pair reads could not separate some V segments, including TRBV6-2 and TRBV6-3. In a later analysis, a missense DCLRE1C variant was linked to TCR beta V- and J-gene trimming.

Vbeta (60) and Jbeta (13) primers were used in the PCR. Profiled with immunoSEQ multiplex PCR; TCRdb holds only in-frame clones, not every one. The repertoire holds 150,000 or so clones, around 75% seen once, with approximately 10% in the top ten. The CDR3 sequence is 13 residues long. J was trimmed by 7 bases and V by 8 bases; bases with no gene match: 7. Germline values: CDR1 MNHNS, CDR2 SASEGT. Turning to this clone: Its antigen is unidentified.

The clonotype comes from a young man in good health and CMV-seropositive. The rearrangement uses TRBV6-1 and TRBJ2-1; 8 nucleotides align to TRBD2. Source material: PBMCs. This CDR3 reads CASLRTSFNEQFF. Written as DNA, the CDR3 is TGTGCCAGCCTTCGGACTAGCTTTAATGAGCAGTTCTTC.